This T cell receptor (beta chain) stems from a study of blood T cell repertoires in COVID-19. On the study more broadly: From the United States, Italy and Spain came samples of acute and convalescent COVID-19.

Generated by immunoSEQ multiplex PCR, the TCRdb table keeps only in-frame clones and is missing some. The sample includes 150,000 to 200,000 clones, 70% to 80% of them seen just once. There are 15 residues in the CDR3. Losses at the gene ends were 6 bases for V and 2 bases for J; bases not matched to a gene: 4. Germline CDR1 and CDR2: MNHEY and SVGAGI. The sample consisted of peripheral blood. The clonotype comes from a man aged 60 to 75 with acute or convalescent COVID-19. The genes are TRBV6-5 and TRBJ1-3; 10 nucleotides match TRBD1. The CDR3 bases are TGTGCCAGCAGACCGGACAGGGGGGCTGGAAACACCATATATTTT. Its protein is CASRPDRGAGNTIYF.